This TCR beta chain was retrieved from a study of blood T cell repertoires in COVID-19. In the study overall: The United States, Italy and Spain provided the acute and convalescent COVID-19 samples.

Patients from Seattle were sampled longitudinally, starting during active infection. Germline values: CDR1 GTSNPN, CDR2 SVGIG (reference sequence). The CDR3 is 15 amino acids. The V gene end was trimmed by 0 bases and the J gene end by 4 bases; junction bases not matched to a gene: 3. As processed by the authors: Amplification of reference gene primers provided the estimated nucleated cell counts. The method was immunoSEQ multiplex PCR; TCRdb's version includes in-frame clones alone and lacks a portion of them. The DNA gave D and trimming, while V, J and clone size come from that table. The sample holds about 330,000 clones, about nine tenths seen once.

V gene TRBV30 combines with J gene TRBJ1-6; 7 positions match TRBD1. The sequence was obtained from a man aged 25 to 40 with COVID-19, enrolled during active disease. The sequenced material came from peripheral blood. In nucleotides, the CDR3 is TGTGCCTGGAGTGTCGGGACAGTATATAATTCACCCCTCCACTTT. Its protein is CAWSVGTVYNSPLHF. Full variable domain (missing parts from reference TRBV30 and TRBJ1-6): SQTIHQWPATLVQPVGSPLSLECTVEGTSNPNLYWYRQAAGRGLQLLFYSVGIGQISSEVPQNLSASRPQDRQFILSSKKLLLSDSGFYLCAWSVGTVYNSPLHFGNGTRLTVT.